The 14 T cell receptor beta chains below come from one sample, sequenced in a study of cytomegalovirus exposure and HLA in healthy donors (dated by TCRdb to about 2017). Libraries came from the immunoSEQ multiplex PCR assay. A mixture of 60 forward primers for TCR Vbeta segments and 13 reverse primers for TCR Jbeta segments was used in the multiplex PCR. The source is immuneACCESS, and TCRdb retained only in-frame sequences with V and J called. Part of the clones is not carried over; for the studies checked, unresolved V genes explain less than half of this, and the remainder is unexplained. The sample table shows more than 100,000 clones, and less than 85% are seen once. The ten largest clones take up about 1.5% of the sample. Material: PBMCs. The receptor set was obtained from a man aged 40-50 years in good health and CMV-seronegative.

CDR3 DNA sequence: TGTGCCAGCAGCTTTATCAGGGCTGGAAACACCATATATTTT. Its protein is CASSFIRAGNTIYF. The chain employs TRBV11-2 and TRBJ1-3; weak D call: TRBD1 (5 bases). V lost 3 bases to trimming and J lost 2 bases, with 8 bases between them. The germline V gene encodes CDR1 SGHAT and CDR2 FQNNGV. This CDR3 has 14 residues.

The gene calls are TRBV7-3 and TRBJ2-3; D might be TRBD1 (5 bases). Per the germline V gene, CDR1 is SGHTA and CDR2 is FQGTGA. With 5 bases removed from V and 3 bases from J, the gap between germline ends came to 12 bases. This CDR3 comprises 14 residues. The CDR3 loop is CASSPQDPTDTQYF. In DNA form, the CDR3 reads TGTGCCAGCAGCCCACAGGATCCTACAGATACGCAGTATTTT.

CDR3 in amino acids: CASSIPSNTEAFF. In nucleotides, the CDR3 is TGTGCCAGCAGCATACCTAGCAACACTGAAGCTTTCTTT. The genes are TRBV7-9 and TRBJ1-1; D is uncertain. Germline values: CDR1 SEHNR, CDR2 FQNEAQ (reference sequence). There are 13 residues in the CDR3. V was shortened by 5 bases and J by 2 bases, with 9 bases between the two germline ends.

This clone was counted a few times. This rearrangement joins TRBV7-2 to TRBJ2-1, with TRBD2 as a possible D gene (6 bases). This CDR3 is 16 amino acids long. V was pared by 3 bases and J by 0 bases, with 12 bases between. Germline CDR1 reads SGHTA; CDR2 reads FQGNSA. CDR3 loop: CASSFLAGSSYNEQFF. The CDR3 DNA sequence: TGTGCCAGCAGCTTTCTAGCCGGGAGCTCCTACAATGAGCAGTTCTTC.

V gene TRBV7-2 combines with J gene TRBJ1-5; 7 bases match TRBD1. The CDR3 is 14 residues long. From germline, CDR1 is SGHTA and CDR2 FQGNSA. The V and J ends lost 2 bases and 3 bases, in that order; junction bases with no gene match: 1. For the CDR3, the DNA is TGTGCCAGCAGCTTAACAGGGGTCAATCAGCCCCAGCATTTT. This codes for CASSLTGVNQPQHF.

The chain has TRBV6-5 and TRBJ1-1; TRBD1 is a possible D gene (5 bases). V dropped 0 bases and J dropped 0 bases, with 11 bases sitting between them. The CDR3 consists of 16 residues. Per germline, CDR1 MNHEY and CDR2 SVGAGI. The CDR3: CASSYSRTYLNTEAFF. CDR3 in DNA: TGTGCCAGCAGTTACTCAAGGACATACCTGAACACTGAAGCTTTCTTT.

The gene calls are TRBV2 and TRBJ2-7, with 11 bases lining up with TRBD1. Germline CDR1 is SNHLY and CDR2 is FYNNEI. The CDR3 extends over 15 amino acids. V trimming: 6 bases; J trimming: 2 bases; junction bases outside the gene matches: 6. DNA of the CDR3: TGTGCCAGCAGAGGGGACAGGGGGACAGCCTACGAGCAGTACTTC. Protein: CASRGDRGTAYEQYF.

Of note for this clone: Germline and junction disagree at one end, which may indicate a read error. The chain is built from TRBV4-3 and TRBJ2-2, with D possibly matching TRBD2 (5 bases). The CDR3 sequence is 15 residues long. Germline values: CDR1 LGHNA, CDR2 YSLEER. In nucleotides, the CDR3 is TGCGCCAGCAACCAAGAGAGAGGGAGTGGCGGGGAGCTGTTTTTT. It translates to CASNQERGSGGELFF.

This rearrangement joins TRBV18 to TRBJ1-5, with 7 nucleotides matching TRBD1. The junction had 4 bases not matched to a gene; V was cut back by 4 bases and J by 4 bases. The germline V gene encodes CDR1 KGHSH and CDR2 LQKENI. The CDR3 contains 14 residues. As DNA, the CDR3 is TGTGCCAGCTCACGAGGGGACAGTAATCAGCCCCAGCATTTT. Translation: CASSRGDSNQPQHF.

CDR3 nucleotide sequence: TGTGCCAGCAGCTTAGAGAGGGGGACTACCACAGATACGCAGTATTTT. This translates into CASSLERGTTTDTQYF. The V gene is TRBV7-8, the J gene TRBJ2-3; D may be TRBD2 (7 bases). Germline V gene data show CDR1 as SGHVS and CDR2 as FQNEAQ. The CDR3 sequence is 16 residues long. V lost 1 base to trimming and J lost 2 bases, with 13 bases between them. The entire variable domain, with the rest obtained from reference TRBV7-8 and TRBJ2-3, is as follows: GAGVSQSPRYKVAKRGQDVALRCDPISGHVSLFWYQQALGQGPEFLTYFQNEAQLDKSGLPSDRFFAERPEGSVSTLKIQRTQQEDSAVYLCASSLERGTTTDTQYFGPGTRLTVL.

V usage is TRBV27 and J usage is TRBJ2-1; the match to TRBD2 covers 14 bases. V lost 3 bases, J lost 4 bases, and 11 bases stayed unmatched. CDR1 MNHEY and CDR2 SMNVEV come from the germline V gene (reference sequence). The CDR3 has 19 amino acids. For the CDR3, the DNA is TGTGCCAGCAGTTTCGAACCGGGACTAGCGGGAGCCCCTTACAATGAGCAGTTCTTC. It yields the protein CASSFEPGLAGAPYNEQFF.

The chain has TRBV5-1 and TRBJ2-4, with D possibly TRBD2 on 5 matching bases. Germline V CDR1 and CDR2: SGHRS, YFSETQ. Trimming took 3 bases from V and 3 from J, leaving 13 bases between them. This CDR3 has 15 residues. Written as DNA, the CDR3 is TGCGCCAGCAGCTCACCAGCGGCAGGCAAAAACATTCAGTACTTC. This gives the protein CASSSPAAGKNIQYF.

The chain recombines TRBV29-1 with TRBJ2-1; TRBD1 matches at 11 bases. Germline-derived CDR1 and CDR2 are SQVTM and ANQGSEA. The CDR3 is made up of 13 amino acids. V was clipped by 7 bases and J by 7 bases; unmatched bases: 6. The CDR3 loop is CSAGQGARNEQFF. Written as DNA, the CDR3 is TGCAGCGCAGGACAGGGGGCGAGAAATGAGCAGTTCTTC.

This chain uses TRBV5-6 with TRBJ1-2, with TRBD1 matching over 7 bases. CDR1 is SGHDT, CDR2 YYEEEE, per germline. This CDR3 region has 14 residues. V lost 0 bases, J lost 6 bases, and 5 bases stayed unmatched. CDR3 loop: CASSLVQGGNGYTF. CDR3 nucleotides: TGTGCCAGCAGCTTGGTGCAGGGGGGAAATGGCTACACCTTC.